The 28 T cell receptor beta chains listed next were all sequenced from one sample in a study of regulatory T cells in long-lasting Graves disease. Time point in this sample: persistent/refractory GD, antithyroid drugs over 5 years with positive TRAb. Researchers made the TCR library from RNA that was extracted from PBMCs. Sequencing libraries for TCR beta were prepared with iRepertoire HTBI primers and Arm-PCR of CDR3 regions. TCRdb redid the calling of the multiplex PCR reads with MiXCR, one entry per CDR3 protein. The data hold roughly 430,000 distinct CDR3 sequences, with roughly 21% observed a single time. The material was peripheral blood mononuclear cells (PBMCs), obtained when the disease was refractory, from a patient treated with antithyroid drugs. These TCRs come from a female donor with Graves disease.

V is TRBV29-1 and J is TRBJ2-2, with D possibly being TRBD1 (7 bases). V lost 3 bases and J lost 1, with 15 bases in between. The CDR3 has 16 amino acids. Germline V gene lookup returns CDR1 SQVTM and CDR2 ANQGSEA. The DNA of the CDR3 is TGCAGCGTTGAGATCGCAGGGGGGCTGAACACCGGGGAGCTGTTTTTT. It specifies CSVEIAGGLNTGELFF.

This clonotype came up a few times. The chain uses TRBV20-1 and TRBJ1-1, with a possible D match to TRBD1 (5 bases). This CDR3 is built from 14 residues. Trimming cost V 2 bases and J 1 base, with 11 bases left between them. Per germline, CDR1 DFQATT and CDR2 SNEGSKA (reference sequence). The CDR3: CSARTWGANTEAFF. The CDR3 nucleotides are TGCAGTGCTAGAACCTGGGGCGCGAACACTGAAGCTTTCTTT.

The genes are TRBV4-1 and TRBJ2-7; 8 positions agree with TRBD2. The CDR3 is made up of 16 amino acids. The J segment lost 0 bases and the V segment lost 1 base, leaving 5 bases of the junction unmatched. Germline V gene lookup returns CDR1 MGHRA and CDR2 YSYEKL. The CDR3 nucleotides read TGCGCCAGCAGCCAAGGGAGCGGGGGAAGCTCCTACGAGCAGTACTTC. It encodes CASSQGSGGSSYEQYF.

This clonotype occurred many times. The CDR3 nucleotides are TGTGCCAGCTCACCAGGGCACTCCTACGAGCAGTACTTC. Its protein is CASSPGHSYEQYF. V is TRBV18 and J is TRBJ2-7; D ambiguous. CDR1 and CDR2 from the germline V gene are KGHSH and LQKENI. V lost 2 bases and J 0 bases, leaving 5 bases between the germline ends. This CDR3 is built from 13 residues.

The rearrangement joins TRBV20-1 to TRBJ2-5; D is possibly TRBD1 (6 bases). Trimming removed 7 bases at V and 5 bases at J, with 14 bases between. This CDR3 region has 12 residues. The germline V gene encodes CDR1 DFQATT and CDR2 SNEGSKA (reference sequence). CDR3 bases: TGCAGTGTAACAGGGAACTATGAGACCCAGTACTTC. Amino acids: CSVTGNYETQYF.

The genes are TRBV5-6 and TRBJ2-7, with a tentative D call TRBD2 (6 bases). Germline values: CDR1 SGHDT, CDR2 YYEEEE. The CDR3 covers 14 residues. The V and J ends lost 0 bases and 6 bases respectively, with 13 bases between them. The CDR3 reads CASSLVQAGSEQYF. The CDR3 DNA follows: TGTGCCAGCAGCTTGGTCCAGGCGGGATCCGAGCAGTACTTC.

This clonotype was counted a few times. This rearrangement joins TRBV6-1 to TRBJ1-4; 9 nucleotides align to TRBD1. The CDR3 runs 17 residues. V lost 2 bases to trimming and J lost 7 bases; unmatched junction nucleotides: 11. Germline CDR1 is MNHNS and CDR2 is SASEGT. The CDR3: CASSETGSLQGAEKLFF. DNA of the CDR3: TGTGCCAGCAGTGAAACGGGGAGTCTACAGGGGGCTGAAAAACTGTTTTTT.

The CDR3, as DNA: TGTGCCAGTAGTGCAGGGTCGGACTATGGCTACACCTTC. This gives the protein CASSAGSDYGYTF. The chain couples TRBV19 to TRBJ1-2; a weak D match, TRBD1 (5 bases). From germline, CDR1 is LNHDA and CDR2 SQIVND (reference sequence). The V end lost 5 bases, the J end lost 3 bases, and 10 bases lay between the germline ends. The CDR3 has 13 residues.

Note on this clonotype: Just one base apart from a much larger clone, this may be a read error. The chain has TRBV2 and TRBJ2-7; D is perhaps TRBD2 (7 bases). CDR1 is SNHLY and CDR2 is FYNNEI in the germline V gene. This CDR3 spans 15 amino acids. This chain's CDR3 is CACSEGGGINYEQYF. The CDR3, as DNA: TGTGCCTGCAGTGAAGGGGGGGGGATCAACTACGAGCAGTACTTC.

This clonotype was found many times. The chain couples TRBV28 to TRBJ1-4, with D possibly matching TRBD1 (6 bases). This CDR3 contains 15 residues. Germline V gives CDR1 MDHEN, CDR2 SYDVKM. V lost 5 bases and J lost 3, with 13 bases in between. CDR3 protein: CASSTGTAPNEKLFF. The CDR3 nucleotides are TGTGCCAGCAGTACAGGGACGGCTCCTAATGAAAAACTGTTTTTT.

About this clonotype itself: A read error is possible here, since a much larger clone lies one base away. CDR3 loop: CASSWTSGYTGELFF. For the CDR3, the DNA is TGTGCCAGCAGCTGGACTAGCGGGTACACCGGGGAGCTGTTTTTT. The chain joins TRBV6-1 to TRBJ2-2; 11 bases map to TRBD2. CDR3 size: 15 residues. J was trimmed by 3 bases and V by 6 bases; bases with no gene match: 3. Germline assignment: CDR1 MNHNS and CDR2 SASEGT.

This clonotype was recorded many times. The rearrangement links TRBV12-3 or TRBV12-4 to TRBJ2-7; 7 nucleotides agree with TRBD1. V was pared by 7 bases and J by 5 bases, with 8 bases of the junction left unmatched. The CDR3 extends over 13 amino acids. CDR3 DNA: TGTGCCAGCACGACGTCCAGGGGGAACGAGCAGTACTTC. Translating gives CASTTSRGNEQYF.

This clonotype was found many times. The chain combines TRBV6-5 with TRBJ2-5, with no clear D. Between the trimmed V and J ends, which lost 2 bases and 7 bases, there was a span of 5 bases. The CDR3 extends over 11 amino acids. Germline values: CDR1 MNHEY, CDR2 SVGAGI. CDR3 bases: TGTGCCAGCAGTTACCAGGTGACCCAGTACTTC. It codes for CASSYQVTQYF.

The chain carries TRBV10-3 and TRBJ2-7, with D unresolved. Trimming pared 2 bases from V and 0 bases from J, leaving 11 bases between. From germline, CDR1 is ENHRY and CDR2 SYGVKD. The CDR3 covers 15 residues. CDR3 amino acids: CAISEGPPSSYEQYF. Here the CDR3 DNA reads TGTGCCATCAGTGAGGGGCCGCCGAGCTCCTACGAGCAGTACTTC.

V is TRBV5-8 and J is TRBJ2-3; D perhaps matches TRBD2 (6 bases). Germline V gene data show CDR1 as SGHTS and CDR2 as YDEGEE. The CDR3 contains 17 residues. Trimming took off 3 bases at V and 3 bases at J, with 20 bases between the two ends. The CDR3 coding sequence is TGTGCCAGCAGCTGGGGGGTTAGCCCCCATACAACAGATACGCAGTATTTT. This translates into CASSWGVSPHTTDTQYF.

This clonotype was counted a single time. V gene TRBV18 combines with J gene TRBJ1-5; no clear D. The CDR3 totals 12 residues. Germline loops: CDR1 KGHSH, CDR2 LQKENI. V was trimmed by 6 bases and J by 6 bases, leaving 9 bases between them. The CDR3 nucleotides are TGTGCCAGCTCGCTTCATGTTCAGCCCCAGCATTTT. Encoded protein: CASSLHVQPQHF.

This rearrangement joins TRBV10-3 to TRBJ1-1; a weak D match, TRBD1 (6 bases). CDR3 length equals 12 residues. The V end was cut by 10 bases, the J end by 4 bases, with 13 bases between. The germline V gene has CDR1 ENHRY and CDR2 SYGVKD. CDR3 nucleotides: TGTGCCACCCTGGGCAGGGGCACTGAAGCTTTCTTT. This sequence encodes CATLGRGTEAFF.

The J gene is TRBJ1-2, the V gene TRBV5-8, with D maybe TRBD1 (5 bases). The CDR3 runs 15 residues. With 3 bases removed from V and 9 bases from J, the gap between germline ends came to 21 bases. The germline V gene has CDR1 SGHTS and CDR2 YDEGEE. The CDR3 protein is CASSWEGRGVGRYTF. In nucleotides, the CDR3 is TGTGCCAGCAGCTGGGAGGGACGGGGTGTCGGACGCTACACCTTC.

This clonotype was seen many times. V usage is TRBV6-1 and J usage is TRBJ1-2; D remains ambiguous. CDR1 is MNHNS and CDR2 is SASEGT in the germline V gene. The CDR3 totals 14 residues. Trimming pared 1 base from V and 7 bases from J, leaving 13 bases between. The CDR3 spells CASSEVDRGVGYTF. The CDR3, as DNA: TGTGCCAGCAGTGAAGTGGACCGTGGAGTTGGCTACACCTTC.

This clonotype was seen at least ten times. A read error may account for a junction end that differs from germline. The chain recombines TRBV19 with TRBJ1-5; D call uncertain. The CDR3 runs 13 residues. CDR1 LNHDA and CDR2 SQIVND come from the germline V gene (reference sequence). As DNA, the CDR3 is TGTGCCAGCAGTATGACCGAAAATCAGCCCCAGCATTTT. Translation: CASSMTENQPQHF.

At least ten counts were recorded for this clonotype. CDR3 sequence: CASSYGDTGELFF. The CDR3 bases are TGTGCCAGCAGTTACGGGGACACCGGGGAGCTGTTTTTT. This chain links TRBV6-9 with TRBJ2-2; tentative D call: TRBD2 (5 bases). Trimming took 3 bases from V and 3 from J, leaving 5 bases between them. CDR1 and CDR2 (germline): MNHGY, SVAAGI. The CDR3 has 13 residues.

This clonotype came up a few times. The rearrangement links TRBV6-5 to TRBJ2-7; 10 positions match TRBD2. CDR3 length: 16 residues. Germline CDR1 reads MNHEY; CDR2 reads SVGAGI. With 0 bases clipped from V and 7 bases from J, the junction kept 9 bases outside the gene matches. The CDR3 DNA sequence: TGTGCCAGCAGTTACTCGGCTAGCGGGAGTAGTGGGGAGCAGTACTTC. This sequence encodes CASSYSASGSSGEQYF.

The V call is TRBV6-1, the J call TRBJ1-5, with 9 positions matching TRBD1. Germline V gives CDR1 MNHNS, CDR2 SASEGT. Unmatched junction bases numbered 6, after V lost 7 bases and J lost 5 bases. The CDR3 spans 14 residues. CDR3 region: CASTGTGLHQPQHF. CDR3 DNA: TGTGCCAGCACCGGGACAGGGTTGCATCAGCCCCAGCATTTT.

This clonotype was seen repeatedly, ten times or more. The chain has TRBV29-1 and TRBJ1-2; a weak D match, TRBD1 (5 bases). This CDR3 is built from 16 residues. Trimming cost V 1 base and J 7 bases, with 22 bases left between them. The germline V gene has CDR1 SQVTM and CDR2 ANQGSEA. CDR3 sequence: CSVEALTGHGNGGYTF. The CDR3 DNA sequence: TGCAGCGTTGAAGCCCTGACCGGACACGGTAATGGTGGCTACACCTTC.

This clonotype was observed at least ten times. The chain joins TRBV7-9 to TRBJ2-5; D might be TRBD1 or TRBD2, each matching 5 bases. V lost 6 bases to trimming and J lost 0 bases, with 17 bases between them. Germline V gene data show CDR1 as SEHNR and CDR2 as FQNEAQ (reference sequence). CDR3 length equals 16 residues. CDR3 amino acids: CASSHHRDANQETQYF. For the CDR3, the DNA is TGTGCCAGCAGTCATCACCGGGACGCCAACCAAGAGACCCAGTACTTC.

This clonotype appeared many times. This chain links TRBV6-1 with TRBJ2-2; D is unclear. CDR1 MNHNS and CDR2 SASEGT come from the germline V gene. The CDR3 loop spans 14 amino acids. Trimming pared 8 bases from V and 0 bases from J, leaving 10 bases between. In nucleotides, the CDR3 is TGTGCCAGCCAATTAACCGCGAACACCGGGGAGCTGTTTTTT. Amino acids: CASQLTANTGELFF.

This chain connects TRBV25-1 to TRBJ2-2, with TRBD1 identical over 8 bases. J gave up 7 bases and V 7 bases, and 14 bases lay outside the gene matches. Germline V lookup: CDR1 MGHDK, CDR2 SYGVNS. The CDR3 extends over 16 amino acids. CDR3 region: CASTPPAGGNSGELFF. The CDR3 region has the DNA TGTGCCAGCACCCCCCCCGCAGGGGGCAATAGCGGGGAGCTGTTTTTT.

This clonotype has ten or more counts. The DNA for the CDR3 is TGTGCCAGCAGTCCGGACACCCCGGCGAATCAGCCCCAGCATTTT. Translation: CASSPDTPANQPQHF. This chain joins TRBV28 and TRBJ1-5, with a tentative D call TRBD1 (5 bases). The CDR3 loop spans 15 amino acids. Germline CDR1 is MDHEN and CDR2 is SYDVKM. Trimming stripped 5 bases from V and 4 bases from J, with 15 bases between.